The T cell receptor (beta chain) under discussion was sequenced for a study of T cells after yellow fever vaccination. Whole-study results and caveats: One caveat is that FACS-sorted repertoires could contain abundant clonotypes contaminating from the bulk population.

It was through 5'RACE template switching that TCR cDNA was made, with a universal primer site and UMIs added. MiXCR, run by TCRdb on the 5' RACE reads, gives a single entry per CDR3 protein. This table has a few hundred thousand distinct CDR3 sequences, roughly 8.4% appearing once. Looked up from germline, CDR1 is SGHRS and CDR2 is YFSETQ. The germline V and J ends were trimmed by 3 bases and 0 bases, with 14 bases remaining between them. This CDR3 is built from 16 residues. Only a few counts were recorded for this clonotype. The antigen is not known. The sample was PBMCs, taken around 45 days after the first yellow fever vaccination. The receptor was derived from a man aged 18 to 30 who received the YFV17D yellow fever vaccine. The V gene is TRBV5-1, the J gene TRBJ2-3, with a weak D call TRBD1 (6 bases). CDR3 DNA sequence: TGCGCCAGCAGCTCCGGACAGATCGCTAGCACAGATACGCAGTATTTT. This sequence encodes CASSSGQIASTDTQYF.